This TCR beta chain was captured in a study of T-cell reconstitution after alpha-beta-depleted transplantation in children. Trimming cost V 4 bases and J 7 bases; bases outside gene matches: 20. The CDR3 has 20 residues. The germline V gene encodes CDR1 SGHTA and CDR2 FQGNSA. As it was prepared, the TCRbeta library received unique molecular identifiers. Each CDR3 protein is one row after TCRdb ran MiXCR on the PCR reads. The table has fewer than 750,000 distinct CDR3 sequences, more than 20% seen once. This TCR was sampled from a boy under two years old with Wiskott-Aldrich syndrome, due to receive a stem cell transplant. Here the sequenced sample was PBMCs, taken before TCRalphabeta/CD19-depleted stem cell transplant. The chain carries TRBV7-2 and TRBJ2-1; 12 bases match TRBD1. The CDR3 sequence: CASSSSRIGHRDRGQNEQFF. The CDR3 nucleotides are TGTGCCAGCAGCTCTAGCCGGATAGGTCACCGGGACAGGGGGCAAAATGAGCAGTTCTTC.